Listed here is a single T cell receptor beta chain. Then a second PCR, running roughly 7 to 11 cycles, was carried out with a sample-barcoded 5' primer and a J-beta primer mix. TCRdb re-derived calls from the 5' RACE reads in MiXCR, one entry per CDR3 protein. The sample gives roughly 1 million distinct CDR3 sequences, roughly a quarter of which show up once; 0.75% is in the top ten. Germline CDR1 and CDR2: KGHDR and SFDVKD. The ends were cut back, 8 bases at V and 5 bases at J, with 7 bases in the middle. CDR3 length: 11 amino acids. The data belong to a study of blood T cells in healthy people across ages. The sample was also reused in another study, on T cells of mothers and their children. From that study: Compared with unrelated pairs, related mother-child pairs had slightly higher, non-significant overlap.

The specimen sequenced was blood. The TCR was taken from a girl aged 2 to 10 in good health. The chain combines TRBV24-1 with TRBJ2-3; D call uncertain. CDR3: CATKREDTQYF. The DNA of the CDR3 is TGTGCCACCAAACGAGAAGATACGCAGTATTTT.